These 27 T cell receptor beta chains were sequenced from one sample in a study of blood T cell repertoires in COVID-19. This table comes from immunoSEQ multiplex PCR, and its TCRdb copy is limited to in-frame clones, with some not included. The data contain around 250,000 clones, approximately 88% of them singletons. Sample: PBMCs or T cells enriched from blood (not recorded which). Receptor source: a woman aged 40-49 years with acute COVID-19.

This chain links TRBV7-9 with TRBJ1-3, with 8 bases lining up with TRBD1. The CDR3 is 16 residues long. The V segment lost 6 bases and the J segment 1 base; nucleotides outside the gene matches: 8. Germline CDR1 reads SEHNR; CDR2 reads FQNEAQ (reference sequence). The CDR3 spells CASSQQGVYSGNTIYF. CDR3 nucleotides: TGTGCCAGCAGTCAACAGGGGGTTTATTCTGGAAACACCATATATTTT.

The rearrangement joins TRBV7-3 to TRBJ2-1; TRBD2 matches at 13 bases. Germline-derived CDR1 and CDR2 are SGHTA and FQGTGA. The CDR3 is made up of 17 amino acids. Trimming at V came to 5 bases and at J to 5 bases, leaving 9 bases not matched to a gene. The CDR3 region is CASSRRTSGSSNNEQFF. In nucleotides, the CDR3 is TGTGCCAGCAGCCGAAGGACTAGCGGGAGTTCCAACAATGAGCAGTTCTTC.

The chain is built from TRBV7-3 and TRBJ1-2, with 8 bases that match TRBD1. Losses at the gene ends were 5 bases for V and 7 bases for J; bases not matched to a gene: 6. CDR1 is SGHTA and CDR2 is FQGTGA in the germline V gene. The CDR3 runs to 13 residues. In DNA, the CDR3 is TGTGCCAGCAGCCCTACAGGGGGGTCTGGCTACACCTTC. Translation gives CASSPTGGSGYTF.

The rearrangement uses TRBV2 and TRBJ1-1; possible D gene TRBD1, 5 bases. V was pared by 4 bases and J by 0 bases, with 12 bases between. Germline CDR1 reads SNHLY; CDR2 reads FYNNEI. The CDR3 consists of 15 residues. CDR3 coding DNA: TGTGCCAGCAGTGGACTGAGACAGTTGAACACTGAAGCTTTCTTT. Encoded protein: CASSGLRQLNTEAFF.

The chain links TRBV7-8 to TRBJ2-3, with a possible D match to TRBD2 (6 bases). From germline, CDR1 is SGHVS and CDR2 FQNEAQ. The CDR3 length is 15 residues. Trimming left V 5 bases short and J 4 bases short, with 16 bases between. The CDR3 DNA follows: TGTGCCAGCAGCCGGGACTCGCGTGGCGCAGATACGCAGTATTTT. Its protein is CASSRDSRGADTQYF.

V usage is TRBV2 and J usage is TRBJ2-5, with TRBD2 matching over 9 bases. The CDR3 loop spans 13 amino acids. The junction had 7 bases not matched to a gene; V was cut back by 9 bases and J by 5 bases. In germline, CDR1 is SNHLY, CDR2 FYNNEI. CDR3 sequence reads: CASHSGSGETQYF. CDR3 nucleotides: TGTGCCAGTCATAGCGGGAGCGGCGAGACCCAGTACTTC. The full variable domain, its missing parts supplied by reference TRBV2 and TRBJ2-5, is EPEVTQTPSHQVTQMGQEVILRCVPISNHLYFYWYRQILGQKVEFLVSFYNNEISEKSEIFDDQFSVERPDGSNFTLKIRSTKLEDSAMYFCASHSGSGETQYFGPGTRLLVL.

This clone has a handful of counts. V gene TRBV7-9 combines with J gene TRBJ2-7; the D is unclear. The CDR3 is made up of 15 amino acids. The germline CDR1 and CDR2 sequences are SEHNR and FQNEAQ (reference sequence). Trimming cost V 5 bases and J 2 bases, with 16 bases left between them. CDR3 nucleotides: TGTGCCAGCAGCCCCCCGGGTTACTCAGCCTACGAGCAGTACGTC. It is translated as CASSPPGYSAYEQYV.

CDR3 in DNA: TGTGCCAGCAGCTTGAAAGGGACAGGGGGTCCCCGGCAGGAAGCTTTCTTT. Its protein product is CASSLKGTGGPRQEAFF. The genes are TRBV5-6 and TRBJ1-1, with 11 bases matching TRBD1. This CDR3 is built from 17 residues. The germline CDR1 and CDR2 sequences are SGHDT and YYEEEE. Trimming took 1 base from V and 8 from J; bases not matched to a gene: 13. Using reference TRBV5-6 and TRBJ1-1 for the parts outside the CDR3, the full variable domain is DAGVTQSPTHLIKTRGQQVTLRCSPKSGHDTVSWYQQALGQGPQFIFQYYEEEERQRGNFPDRFSGHQFPNYSSELNVNALLLGDSALYLCASSLKGTGGPRQEAFFGQGTRLTVV.

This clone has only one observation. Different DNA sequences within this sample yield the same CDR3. CDR3 amino acids: CASSRTGWNQPQHF. The CDR3 region has the DNA TGTGCCAGCAGTCGAACAGGTTGGAATCAGCCCCAGCATTTT. The V call is TRBV3-1 (or the pseudogene TRBV3-2), the J call TRBJ1-5; the D gene is possibly TRBD1 (5 bases). Germline V gives CDR1 LGHDT, CDR2 YNNKEL (reference sequence). The CDR3 is 14 residues long. The V gene lost 6 bases and the J gene lost 4 bases, with 13 bases spanning the gap.

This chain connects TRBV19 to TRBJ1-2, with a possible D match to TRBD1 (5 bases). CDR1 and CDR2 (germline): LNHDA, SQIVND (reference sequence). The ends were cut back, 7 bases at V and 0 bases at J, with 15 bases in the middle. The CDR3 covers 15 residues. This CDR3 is CASTLGRDANYGYTF. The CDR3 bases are TGTGCCAGTACTCTAGGCAGGGATGCTAACTATGGCTACACCTTC.

The CDR3: CASSWTGGEQFF. The CDR3 DNA is TGTGCCAGCAGTTGGACAGGGGGCGAGCAGTTCTTC. The chain recombines TRBV6-2 or TRBV6-3 with TRBJ2-1; 11 nucleotides match TRBD1. Germline V lookup: CDR1 MNHEY, CDR2 SVGEGT. Germline trimming cut 4 bases from V and 10 bases from J; bases unmatched to any gene: 0. The CDR3 consists of 12 residues.

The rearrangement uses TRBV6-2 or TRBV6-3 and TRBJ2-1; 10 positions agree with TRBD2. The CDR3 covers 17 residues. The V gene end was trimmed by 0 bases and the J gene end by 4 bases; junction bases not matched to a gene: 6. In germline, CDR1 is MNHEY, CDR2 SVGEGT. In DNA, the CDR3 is TGTGCCAGCAGTTACTCCTTGACTAGCGGGTTTTACAATGAGCAGTTCTTC. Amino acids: CASSYSLTSGFYNEQFF.

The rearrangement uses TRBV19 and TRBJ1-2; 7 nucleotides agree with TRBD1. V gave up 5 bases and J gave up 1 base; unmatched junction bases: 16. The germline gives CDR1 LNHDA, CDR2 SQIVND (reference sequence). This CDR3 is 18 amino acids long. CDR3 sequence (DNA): TGTGCCAGTAGTCGGGGGTCGACCCGACAGGGTAATAACTATGGCTACACCTTC. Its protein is CASSRGSTRQGNNYGYTF.

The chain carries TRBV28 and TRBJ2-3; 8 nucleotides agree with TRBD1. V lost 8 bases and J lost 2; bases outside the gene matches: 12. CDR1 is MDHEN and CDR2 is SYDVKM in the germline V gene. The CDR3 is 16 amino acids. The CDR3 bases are TGTGCCAGCGGAATATCGACAGGGGCGACCACAGATACGCAGTATTTT. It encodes CASGISTGATTDTQYF.

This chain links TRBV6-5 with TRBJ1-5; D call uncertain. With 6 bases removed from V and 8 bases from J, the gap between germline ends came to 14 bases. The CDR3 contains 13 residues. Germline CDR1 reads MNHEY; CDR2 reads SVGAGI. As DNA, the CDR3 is TGTGCCAGCAGCCCCCTGAGCGGGGAGCCCCAGCATTTT. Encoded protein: CASSPLSGEPQHF.

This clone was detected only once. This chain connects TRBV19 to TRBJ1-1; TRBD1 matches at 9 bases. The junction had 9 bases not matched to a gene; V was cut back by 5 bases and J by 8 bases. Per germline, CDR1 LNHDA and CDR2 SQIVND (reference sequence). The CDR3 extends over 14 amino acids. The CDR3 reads CASSPSGTGLEAFF. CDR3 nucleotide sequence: TGTGCCAGTAGTCCATCCGGGACAGGGCTCGAAGCTTTCTTT.

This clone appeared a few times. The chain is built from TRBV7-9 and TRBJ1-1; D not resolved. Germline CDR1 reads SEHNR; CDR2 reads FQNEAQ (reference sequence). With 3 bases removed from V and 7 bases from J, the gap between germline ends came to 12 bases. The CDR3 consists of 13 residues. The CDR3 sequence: CASSFSSGDEAFF. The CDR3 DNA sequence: TGTGCCAGCAGCTTTAGTTCCGGGGATGAAGCTTTCTTT.

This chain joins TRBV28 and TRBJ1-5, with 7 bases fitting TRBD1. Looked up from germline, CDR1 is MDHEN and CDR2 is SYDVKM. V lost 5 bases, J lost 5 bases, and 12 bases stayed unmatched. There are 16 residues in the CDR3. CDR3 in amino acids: CASSPRPGQNYQPQHF. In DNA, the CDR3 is TGTGCCAGCAGTCCCCGACCGGGACAGAACTATCAGCCCCAGCATTTT.

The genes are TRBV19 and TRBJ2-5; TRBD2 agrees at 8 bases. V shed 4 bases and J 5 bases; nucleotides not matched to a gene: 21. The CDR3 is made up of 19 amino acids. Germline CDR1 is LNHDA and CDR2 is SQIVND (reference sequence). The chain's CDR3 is CASSNHLGAGGTKQETQYF. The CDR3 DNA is TGTGCCAGTAGTAACCACCTAGGTGCGGGGGGAACAAAGCAGGAGACCCAGTACTTC.

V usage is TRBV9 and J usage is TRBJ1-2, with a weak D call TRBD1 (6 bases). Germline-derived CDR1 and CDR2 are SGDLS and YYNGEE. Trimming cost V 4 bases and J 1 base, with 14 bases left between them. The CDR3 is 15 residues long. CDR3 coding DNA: TGTGCCAGCAGCAAACAGACAGGACTTAACTATGGCTACACCTTC. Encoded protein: CASSKQTGLNYGYTF.

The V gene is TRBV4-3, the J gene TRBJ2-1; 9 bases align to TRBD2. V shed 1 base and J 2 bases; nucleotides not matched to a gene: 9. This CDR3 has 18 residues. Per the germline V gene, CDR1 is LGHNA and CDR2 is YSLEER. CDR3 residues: CASSQGSAGGRAYNEQFF. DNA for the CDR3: TGCGCCAGCAGCCAAGGGTCCGCTGGCGGGAGGGCCTACAATGAGCAGTTCTTC.

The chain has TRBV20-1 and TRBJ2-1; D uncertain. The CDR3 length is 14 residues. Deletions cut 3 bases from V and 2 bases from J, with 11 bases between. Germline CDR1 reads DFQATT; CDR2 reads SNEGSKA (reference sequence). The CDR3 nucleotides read TGCAGTGCTAGTCGGTCCCGTACCTACAATGAGCAGTTCTTC. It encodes CSASRSRTYNEQFF.

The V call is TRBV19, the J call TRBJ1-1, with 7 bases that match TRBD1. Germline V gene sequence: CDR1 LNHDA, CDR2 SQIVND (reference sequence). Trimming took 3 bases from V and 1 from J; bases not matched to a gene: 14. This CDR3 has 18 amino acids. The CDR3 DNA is TGTGCCAGTAGTATGGTTCAGAGATTGGGACAGAGGAACACTGAAGCTTTCTTT. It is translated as CASSMVQRLGQRNTEAFF.

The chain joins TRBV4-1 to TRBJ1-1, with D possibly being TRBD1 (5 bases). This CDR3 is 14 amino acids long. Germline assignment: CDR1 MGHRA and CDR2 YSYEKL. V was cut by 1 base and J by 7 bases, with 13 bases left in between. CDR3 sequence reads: CASSQVAEGYEAFF. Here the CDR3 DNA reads TGCGCCAGCAGCCAAGTTGCGGAGGGGTATGAAGCTTTCTTT.

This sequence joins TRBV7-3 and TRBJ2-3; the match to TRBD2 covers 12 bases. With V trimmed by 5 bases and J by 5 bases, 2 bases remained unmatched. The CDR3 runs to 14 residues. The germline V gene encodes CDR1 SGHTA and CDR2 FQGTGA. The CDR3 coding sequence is TGTGCCAGCAGCATACTAGCGGGGGGAGATACGCAGTATTTT. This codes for CASSILAGGDTQYF.

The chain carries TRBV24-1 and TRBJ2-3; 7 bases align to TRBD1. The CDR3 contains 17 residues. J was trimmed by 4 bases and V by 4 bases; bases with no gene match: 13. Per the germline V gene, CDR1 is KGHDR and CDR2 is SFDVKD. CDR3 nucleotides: TGTGCCACCAGTGAGCCAAGACCTAAGACAGGGCCAGATACGCAGTATTTT. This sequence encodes CATSEPRPKTGPDTQYF.

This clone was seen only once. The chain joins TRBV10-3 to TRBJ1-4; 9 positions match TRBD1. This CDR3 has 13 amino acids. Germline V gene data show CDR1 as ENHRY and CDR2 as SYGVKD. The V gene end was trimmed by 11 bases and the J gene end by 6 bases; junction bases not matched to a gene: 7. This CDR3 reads CASGGQGDEKLFF. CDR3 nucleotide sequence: TGTGCCTCAGGGGGACAGGGAGATGAAAAACTGTTTTTT.